The rows below give T cell receptor beta chains drawn from one sample of a study of sequential checkpoint blockade in melanoma. Repertoires were generated with immunoSEQ multiplex PCR, while TCRdb's copy carries only in-frame clones and drops some. This table holds under 20,000 clones, more than 55% found once. The sequenced sample was CD8+ T cells sorted from blood (inferred from file names), obtained from a patient given nivolumab and ipilimumab in sequence. The receptor set was obtained from a human donor with melanoma. Each CDR3 is given with its conserved first and last residue. A D gene is named only where the DNA matches it firmly. A clone size is listed for some rows: how often the clone was seen (once, few, many), or a class if it is expanded.

d_call	clone_size	v_call	j_call	cdr3_aa	cdr3_nt
NA	NA	TRBV6-1	TRBJ1-1	CASTEAFF	TGTGCCAGCACGGAAGCTTTCTTT
TRBD2	NA	TRBV29-1	TRBJ2-1	CSVVSASGHNEQFF	TGCAGCGTCGTCAGTGCTAGCGGGCACAATGAGCAGTTCTTC
NA	NA	TRBV6-1	TRBJ1-1	CASSEAFRDSTFF	TGTGCCAGCAGTGAAGCTTTCAGGGATTCTACTTTCTTT
NA	NA	TRBV4-3	TRBJ1-5	CASSQDVAYDSNQPQHF	TGCGCCAGCAGCCAAGATGTGGCATACGATAGCAATCAGCCCCAGCATTTT
NA	NA	TRBV19	TRBJ2-7	CASSIAGNYEQYF	TGTGCCAGTAGTATTGCAGGGAACTACGAGCAGTACTTC
NA	NA	TRBV9	TRBJ2-7	CASSVLEGNRVDEQYF	TGTGCCAGCAGCGTACTAGAGGGAAACAGGGTCGACGAGCAGTACTTC
TRBD1	NA	TRBV18	TRBJ1-2	CASSPPPTGKKANYGYTF	TGTGCCAGCTCACCACCCCCGACAGGGAAGAAGGCTAACTATGGCTACACCTTC
NA	NA	TRBV9	TRBJ1-1	CASSPEGNTEAFF	TGTGCCAGCAGCCCGGAGGGGAACACTGAAGCTTTCTTT
TRBD1	NA	TRBV9	TRBJ1-2	CASSVDRGKGDYGYTF	TGTGCCAGCAGCGTCGACAGGGGGAAGGGTGATTATGGCTACACCTTC
NA	NA	TRBV9	TRBJ2-7	CASSGSEYEQYF	TGTGCCAGCAGCGGGAGCGAATACGAGCAGTACTTC
TRBD1	medium-sized	TRBV27	TRBJ2-7	CASSLFGTGSSYEQYF	TGTGCCAGCAGTTTATTTGGGACAGGGAGCTCCTACGAGCAGTACTTC
NA	few	TRBV7-9	TRBJ1-2	CASSSKSYYSTDSYGYTF	TGTGCCAGCAGCTCAAAATCCTACTACTCGACGGATAGCTATGGCTACACCTTC
NA	few	TRBV7-3	TRBJ2-1	CASSLRQAAYNEQFF	TGTGCCAGCAGCTTAAGGCAGGCTGCCTACAATGAGCAGTTCTTC
TRBD2	NA	TRBV19	TRBJ2-1	CASSPKGLAGTSSYNEQFF	TGTGCCAGTAGTCCAAAGGGACTAGCGGGGACGAGCTCCTACAATGAGCAGTTCTTC
NA	medium-sized	TRBV6-5	TRBJ2-2	CASSYWGDRNTGELFF	TGTGCCAGCAGTTACTGGGGGGATCGGAACACCGGGGAGCTGTTTTTT
TRBD2	NA	TRBV7-6	TRBJ2-7	CASSLAQASGAYEQYF	TGTGCCAGCAGCTTAGCGCAGGCTAGCGGGGCCTACGAGCAGTACTTC